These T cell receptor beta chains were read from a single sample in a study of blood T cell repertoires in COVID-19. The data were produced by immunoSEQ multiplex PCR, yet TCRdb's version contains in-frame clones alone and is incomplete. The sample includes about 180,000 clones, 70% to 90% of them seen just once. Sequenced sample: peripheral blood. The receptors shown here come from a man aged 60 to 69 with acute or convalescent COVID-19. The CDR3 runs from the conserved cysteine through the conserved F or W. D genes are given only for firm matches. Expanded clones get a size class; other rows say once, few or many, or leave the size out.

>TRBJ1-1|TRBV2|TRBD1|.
TGTGCCGGACGGGAGAGGGGGCGGGCGAACACTGAAGCTTTCTTT
CAGRERGRANTEAFF
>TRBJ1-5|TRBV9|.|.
TGTGCCAGCAGCGCCTCGGGATCGGACAATCAGCCCCAGCATTTT
CASSASGSDNQPQHF
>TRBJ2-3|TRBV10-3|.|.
TGTGCCATCAGTGAGTCGAATGGCCTCTCTTCAATCACGCAGTATTTT
CAISESNGLSSITQYF
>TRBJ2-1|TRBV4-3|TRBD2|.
TGCGCCAGCAGCCAAGGACTCGGCGGGAGATCTAATGAGCAGTTCTTC
CASSQGLGGRSNEQFF
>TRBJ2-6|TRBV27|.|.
TGTGCCAGTGGGGGCGCGTCGTCTGGGGCCAACGTCCTGACTTTC
CASGGASSGANVLTF
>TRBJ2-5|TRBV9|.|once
TGTGCCAGCAGCGTAGGTCTGGGCCAGCCGGTCCAAGAGACCCAGTACTTC
CASSVGLGQPVQETQYF
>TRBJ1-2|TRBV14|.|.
TGTGCCAGCAGCCCTCAGGTTGTCGGGGATGGCTACACCTTC
CASSPQVVGDGYTF
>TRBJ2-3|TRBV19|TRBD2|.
TGTGCCAGTAGAGCGGGGCGGCGCACAGATACGCAGTATTTT
CASRAGRRTDTQYF
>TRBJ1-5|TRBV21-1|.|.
TGTGCCAGCAGCGGCCAACAGGGTCCTCAGCCCCAGCATTTT
CASSGQQGPQPQHF
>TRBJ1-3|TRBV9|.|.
TGTGCCAGCAGCGTAGGACAGAGGGGAAACACCATATATTTT
CASSVGQRGNTIYF
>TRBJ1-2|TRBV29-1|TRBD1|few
TGCAGCGTTGAAGGGGACAGGGCTGGCTATGGCTACACCTTC
CSVEGDRAGYGYTF
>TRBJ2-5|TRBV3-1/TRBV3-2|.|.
TGTGCCAGCAGCCGAACAGAAGAGACCCAGTACTTC
CASSRTEETQYF
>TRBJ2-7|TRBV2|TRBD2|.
TGTGCCAGCAGTTACCCCGCTAGCGGGAGCTACGAGCAGTACTTC
CASSYPASGSYEQYF
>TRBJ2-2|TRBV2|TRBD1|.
TGTGCCAGCAGTGAACAGGGGGCCACCGGGGAGCTGTTTTTT
CASSEQGATGELFF
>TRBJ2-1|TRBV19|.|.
TGTGCCAGTATTACGCAGACCTACAATGAGCAGTTCTTC
CASITQTYNEQFF
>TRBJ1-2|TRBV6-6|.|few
TGTGCCAGCAGAATACAGGGAGATGGCTACACCTTC
CASRIQGDGYTF
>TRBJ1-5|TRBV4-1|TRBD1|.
TGCGCCAGCAGCCGGGACAGAGATCAGCCCCAGCATTTT
CASSRDRDQPQHF
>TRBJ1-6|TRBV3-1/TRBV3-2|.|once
TGTGCCAGCAGCCAAACTGATAATTCACCCCTCCACTTT
CASSQTDNSPLHF
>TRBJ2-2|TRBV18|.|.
TGTGCCAGCTCACCGGCTCAGAGGGAGCTGTTTTTT
CASSPAQRELFF
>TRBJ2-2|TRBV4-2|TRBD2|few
TGTGCCAGCAGCCAAGAGGATCCGAGACTAGCGAGGAGCACCGGGGAGCTGTTTTTT
CASSQEDPRLARSTGELFF
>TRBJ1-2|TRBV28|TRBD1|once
TGTGCCAGCCATCCGGGACAGGGGTTGCGCTACACCTTC
CASHPGQGLRYTF
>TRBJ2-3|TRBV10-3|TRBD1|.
TGTGCCACCGGGACAGGGGGGACAGATACGCAGTATTTT
CATGTGGTDTQYF
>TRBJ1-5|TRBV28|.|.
TGTGCCAGCACCTTCGCAGGGCAGGGGTCCAATCAGCCCCAGCATTTT
CASTFAGQGSNQPQHF
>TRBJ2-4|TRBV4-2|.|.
TGTGCCAGCTCCCTTGGTCGTGGCCGAAACATTCAGTACTTC
CASSLGRGRNIQYF
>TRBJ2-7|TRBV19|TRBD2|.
TGTGCCAGTAGTACCGGACTAGCGGGAGGTCTCGAGCAGTACTTC
CASSTGLAGGLEQYF
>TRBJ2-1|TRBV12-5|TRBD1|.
TGTGCTAGTGGCTCCGGGACAGGGGGCGCGGATGAGCAGTTCTTC
CASGSGTGGADEQFF
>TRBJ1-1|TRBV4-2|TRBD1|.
TGTGCCAGCAGCCAAAATCCAGGGGGCGGTGAAGCTTTCTTT
CASSQNPGGGEAFF
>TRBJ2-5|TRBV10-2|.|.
TGCGCCAGCGGGTATACAGGACCTGTATGGACCCAGTACTTC
CASGYTGPVWTQYF
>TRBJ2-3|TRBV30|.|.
TGTGCCTGGAGTGGGAGGGGGAGGGGAGGTACGCAGTATTTT
CAWSGRGRGGTQYF
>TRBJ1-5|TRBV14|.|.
TGTGCCAGCAGCCCAGGGGCCCCATCCCTTGATCAGCCCCAGCATTTT
CASSPGAPSLDQPQHF
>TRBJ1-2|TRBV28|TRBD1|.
TGTGCCAGCATCCCCCGGATGCGGACAGGGGAAAAGGGTGGCTACACCTTC
CASIPRMRTGEKGGYTF
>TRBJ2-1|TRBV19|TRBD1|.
TGTGCCAGTATGACAGGGGGATTTGAGCAGTTCTTC
CASMTGGFEQFF
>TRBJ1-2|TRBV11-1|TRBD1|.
TGTGCCAGCAGCGGGACAGCTTCTGGCTATGGCTACACCTTC
CASSGTASGYGYTF
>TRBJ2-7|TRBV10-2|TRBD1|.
TGCGCCAGCAGTGGCGGACAGGGGGCGGGGGAGCAGTACTTC
CASSGGQGAGEQYF
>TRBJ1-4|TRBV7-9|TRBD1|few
TGTGCCAGCAGCTTAGGGACAGGAACTGCAACTAATGAAAAACTGTTTTTT
CASSLGTGTATNEKLFF
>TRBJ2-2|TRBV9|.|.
TGTGCCAGCAGCGCCTATAGCACCGGGGAGCTGTTTTTT
CASSAYSTGELFF
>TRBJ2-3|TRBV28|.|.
TGTGCCAGCAGCCGCTTCGTAGCAGGGGCCGGGACAGATACGCAGTATTTT
CASSRFVAGAGTDTQYF
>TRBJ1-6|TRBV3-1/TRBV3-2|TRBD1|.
TGTGCCAGCAGCCAATCAGGGGGCAGTGGTTCACCCCTCCACTTT
CASSQSGGSGSPLHF
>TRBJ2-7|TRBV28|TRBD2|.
TGTGCCAGCCAAAGAGGGACTACTACCTACGAGCAGTACTTC
CASQRGTTTYEQYF
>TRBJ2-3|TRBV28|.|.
TGTGCCAGCAGTTTCCAAAAAGGGGGTGGCACAGATACGCAGTATTTT
CASSFQKGGGTDTQYF
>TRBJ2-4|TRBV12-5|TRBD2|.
TGTGCTAGTGGGTTAAGACTAGCGGGAGAAGGAATTCAGTACTTC
CASGLRLAGEGIQYF
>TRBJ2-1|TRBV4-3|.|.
TGCGCCAGCAGCCAAGAGCCACGCGGCCGGTACTACAATGAGCAGTTCTTC
CASSQEPRGRYYNEQFF
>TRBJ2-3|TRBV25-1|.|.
TGTGCCAGCAGGGCTTCTAGCACAGATACGCAGTATTTT
CASRASSTDTQYF
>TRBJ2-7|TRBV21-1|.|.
TGTGCCAGCACCAAACCCCTCGGGCAGTACTTC
CASTKPLGQYF
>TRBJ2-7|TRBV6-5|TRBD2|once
TGTGCCAGCAGTTACGCCTCGGGGGGAGGGCTCAACGAGCAGTACTTC
CASSYASGGGLNEQYF
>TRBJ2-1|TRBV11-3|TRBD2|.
TGTGCCAGCAGCCTTACTAGCGGCTCCTACAATGAGCAGTTCTTC
CASSLTSGSYNEQFF
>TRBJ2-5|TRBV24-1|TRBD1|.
TGTGCCACCAGTGACCCGGGACAGGGATTGGAGACCCAGTACTTC
CATSDPGQGLETQYF
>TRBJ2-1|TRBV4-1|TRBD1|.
TGCGCCAGCAGCGCCCGACAGGGAAGTACCTACAATGAGCAGTTCTTC
CASSARQGSTYNEQFF
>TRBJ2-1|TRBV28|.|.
TGTGCCAGCAGTTTCCGTTCTGCGGGCAACTCCTACAATGAGCAGTTCTTC
CASSFRSAGNSYNEQFF
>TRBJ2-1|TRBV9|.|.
TGTGCCAGCAGCGTTGGGAGCTCCTACAATGAGCAGTTCTTC
CASSVGSSYNEQFF
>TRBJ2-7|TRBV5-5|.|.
TGTGCCAGCAGCCCGGGGCGGGGAGAGCAGTACTTC
CASSPGRGEQYF
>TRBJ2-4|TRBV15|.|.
TGTGCCACCAGCAGAGATCTTGAACTACCGCACTTC
CATSRDLELPHF
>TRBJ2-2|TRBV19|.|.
TGTGCCAGTAGTGTCGACGGGGGCACCGGGGAGCTGTTTTTT
CASSVDGGTGELFF
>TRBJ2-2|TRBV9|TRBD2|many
TGTGCCAGCAGCGTAGGCGGGAGGGCCGGGGAGCTGTTTTTT
CASSVGGRAGELFF
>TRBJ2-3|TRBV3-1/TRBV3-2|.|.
TGTGCCAGCAGCCGGTCGGGATCTGGGGCAGATACGCAGTATTTT
CASSRSGSGADTQYF
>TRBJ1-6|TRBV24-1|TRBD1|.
TGTGCCACCAGTGAAACTGGACAGGGTTCGGCCCTCCACTTT
CATSETGQGSALHF